One sample yielded the 10 T cell receptor beta chains listed below, sequenced in a study of T cells expressing NK-cell markers. After re-calling the 5' RACE reads, TCRdb lists one entry per CDR3 protein, DNA absent. The sample holds approximately 170,000 distinct CDR3 sequences. The specimen was blood T cells: a sorted CD56 or NKG2C T cell subset, CD4+ or CD8+ T cells, or bulk PBMC T cells (not recorded which). The receptor source for this set is a man aged 18-69 years in good health.

The genes are TRBV3-1 and TRBJ1-2. Germline CDR1 and CDR2: LGHDT and YNNKEL (reference sequence). The CDR3 has 14 amino acids. CDR3 residues: CASSHASEEEGYTF.

The CDR3 reads CASSWTPRGMSSYNEQFF. The gene calls are TRBV5-1 and TRBJ2-1; TCRdb's D call of TRBD2 is untestable without DNA. This CDR3 is built from 18 residues. Per germline, CDR1 SGHRS and CDR2 YFSETQ.

The chain carries TRBV7-2 and TRBJ2-5; with no DNA, the TCRdb D assignment of TRBD2 cannot be verified. Germline assignment: CDR1 SGHTA and CDR2 FQGNSA. CDR3 length: 14 amino acids. The CDR3 loop is CASSLSLLPETQYF.

The rearrangement uses TRBV9 and TRBJ2-2; TCRdb's D call, TRBD1, is unchecked because there is no DNA. The CDR3 extends over 17 amino acids. In germline, CDR1 is SGDLS, CDR2 YYNGEE. The CDR3 is CASSVQPGQGNTGELFF.

The J gene is TRBJ2-1, the V gene TRBV19; TCRdb returns TRBD1, unconfirmable since there is no DNA. The CDR3 extends over 18 amino acids. Germline V gene lookup returns CDR1 LNHDA and CDR2 SQIVND (reference sequence). The CDR3 loop reads CASSIDGTGGAEIDEQFF. The variable domain in full, with the rest retrieved from reference TRBV19 and TRBJ2-1, is DGGITQSPKYLFRKEGQNVTLSCEQNLNHDAMYWYRQDPGQGLRLIYYSQIVNDFQKGDIAEGYSVSREKKESFPLTVTSAQKNPTAFYLCASSIDGTGGAEIDEQFFGPGTRLTVL.

V usage is TRBV7-2 and J usage is TRBJ1-2. The CDR3 is 14 amino acids. Germline values: CDR1 SGHTA, CDR2 FQGNSA. The CDR3 reads CASSYIPSNYGYTF. Complete variable domain (other parts from reference TRBV7-2 and TRBJ1-2): GAGVSQSPSNKVTEKGKDVELRCDPISGHTALYWYRQSLGQGLEFLIYFQGNSAPDKSGLPSDRFSAERTGGSVSTLTIQRTQQEDSAVYLCASSYIPSNYGYTFGSGTRLTVV.

The chain is built from TRBV2 and TRBJ2-3; TCRdb's D call of TRBD1 is untestable without DNA. Germline lookup yields CDR1 SNHLY and CDR2 FYNNEI. The CDR3 totals 15 residues. CDR3 in amino acids: CASPGRRGSTDTQYF.

The chain carries TRBV28 and TRBJ2-7. The CDR3 runs to 13 residues. Germline V CDR1 and CDR2: MDHEN, SYDVKM. The CDR3 loop is CATTHGNSYEQYF.

The chain uses TRBV3-1 and TRBJ2-7; as DNA is missing, the TRBD1 call by TCRdb cannot be tested. The CDR3 runs to 15 residues. CDR1 and CDR2 (germline): LGHDT, YNNKEL (reference sequence). The CDR3 sequence is CASSQEGTASGRRYF.

V gene TRBV27 combines with J gene TRBJ2-1; TCRdb names TRBD2, which stays unverified in the absence of DNA. Germline lookup yields CDR1 MNHEY and CDR2 SMNVEV (reference sequence). The CDR3 has 18 amino acids. The CDR3 sequence is CASSLSPSGDSTYNEQFF.